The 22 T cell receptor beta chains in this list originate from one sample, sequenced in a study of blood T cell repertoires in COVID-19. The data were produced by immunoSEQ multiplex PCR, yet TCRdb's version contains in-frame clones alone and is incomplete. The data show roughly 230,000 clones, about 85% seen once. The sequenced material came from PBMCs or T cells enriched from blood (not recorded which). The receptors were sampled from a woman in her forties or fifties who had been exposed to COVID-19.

The DNA of the CDR3 is TGCGCCAGCAGACCTACAGGGGAAAGGGCTGAAGCTTTCTTT. It yields the protein CASRPTGERAEAFF. The chain couples TRBV5-1 to TRBJ1-1; 7 nucleotides match TRBD1. The CDR3 has 14 residues. V trimming: 5 bases; J trimming: 6 bases; junction bases outside the gene matches: 10. Germline V gene sequence: CDR1 SGHRS, CDR2 YFSETQ.

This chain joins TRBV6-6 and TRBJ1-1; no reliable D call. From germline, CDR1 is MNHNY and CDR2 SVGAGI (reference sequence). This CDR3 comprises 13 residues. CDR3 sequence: CAIREGLNTEAFF. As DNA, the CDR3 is TGTGCTATAAGGGAGGGATTGAACACTGAAGCTTTCTTT.

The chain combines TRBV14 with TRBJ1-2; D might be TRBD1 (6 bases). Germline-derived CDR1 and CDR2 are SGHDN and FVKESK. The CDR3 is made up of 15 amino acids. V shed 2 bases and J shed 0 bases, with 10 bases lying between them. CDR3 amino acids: CASSQMGGPNYGYTF. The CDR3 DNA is TGTGCCAGCAGCCAAATGGGGGGGCCTAACTATGGCTACACCTTC.

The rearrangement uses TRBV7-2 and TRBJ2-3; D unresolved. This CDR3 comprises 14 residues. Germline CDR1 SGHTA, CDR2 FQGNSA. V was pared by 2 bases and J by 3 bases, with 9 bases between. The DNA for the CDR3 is TGTGCCAGCAGCTTAAGAATCGGGACAGATACGCAGTATTTT. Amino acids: CASSLRIGTDTQYF.

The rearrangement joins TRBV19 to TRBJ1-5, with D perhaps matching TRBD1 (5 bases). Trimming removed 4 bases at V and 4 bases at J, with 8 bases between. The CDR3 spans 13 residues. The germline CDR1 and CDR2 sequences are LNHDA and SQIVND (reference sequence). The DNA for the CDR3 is TGTGCCAGTAGTACGACAGCTAATCAGCCCCAGCATTTT. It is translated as CASSTTANQPQHF.

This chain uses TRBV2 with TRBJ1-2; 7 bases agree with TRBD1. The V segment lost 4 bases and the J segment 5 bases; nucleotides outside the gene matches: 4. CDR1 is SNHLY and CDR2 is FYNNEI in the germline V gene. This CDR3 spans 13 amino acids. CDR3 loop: CASSVTGVYGYTF. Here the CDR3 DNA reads TGTGCCAGCAGTGTAACAGGGGTGTATGGCTACACCTTC.

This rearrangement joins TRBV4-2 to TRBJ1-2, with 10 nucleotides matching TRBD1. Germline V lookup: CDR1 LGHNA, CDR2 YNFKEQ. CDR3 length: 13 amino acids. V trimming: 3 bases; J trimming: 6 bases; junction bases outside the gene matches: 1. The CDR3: CASSHGTGDGYTF. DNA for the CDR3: TGTGCCAGCAGCCATGGGACAGGGGATGGCTACACCTTC.

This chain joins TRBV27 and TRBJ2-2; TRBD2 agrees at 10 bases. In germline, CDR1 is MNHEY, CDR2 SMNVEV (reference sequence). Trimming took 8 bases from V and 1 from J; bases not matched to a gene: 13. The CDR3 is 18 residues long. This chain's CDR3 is CASAHPSGGVRNTGELFF. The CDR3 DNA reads TGTGCCAGCGCACACCCCAGCGGGGGGGTTAGGAACACCGGGGAGCTGTTTTTT.

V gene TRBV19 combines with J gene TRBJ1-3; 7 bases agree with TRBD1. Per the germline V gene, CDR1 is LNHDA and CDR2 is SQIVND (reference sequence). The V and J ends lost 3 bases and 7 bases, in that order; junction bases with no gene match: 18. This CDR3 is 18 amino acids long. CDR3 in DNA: TGTGCCAGTAGTATCGCCCTCTCGACAGGGACGCTTCGGAACACCATATATTTT. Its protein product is CASSIALSTGTLRNTIYF.

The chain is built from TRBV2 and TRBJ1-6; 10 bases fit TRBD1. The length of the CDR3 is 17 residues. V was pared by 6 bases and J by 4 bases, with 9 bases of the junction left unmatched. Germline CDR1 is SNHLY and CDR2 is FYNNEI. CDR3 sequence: CASRIPTGGLYNSPLHF. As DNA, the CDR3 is TGTGCCAGCAGGATCCCGACAGGGGGCCTTTATAATTCACCCCTCCACTTT.

CDR3 bases: TGTGCCAGCAGCCGCCCGACTAGCGGGGGGGTCGAAGAGACCCAGTACTTC. It specifies CASSRPTSGGVEETQYF. J is TRBJ2-5 and V is TRBV7-2; 14 bases match TRBD2. V lost 5 bases and J lost 3; bases outside the gene matches: 8. The germline V gene encodes CDR1 SGHTA and CDR2 FQGNSA. The CDR3 totals 17 residues.

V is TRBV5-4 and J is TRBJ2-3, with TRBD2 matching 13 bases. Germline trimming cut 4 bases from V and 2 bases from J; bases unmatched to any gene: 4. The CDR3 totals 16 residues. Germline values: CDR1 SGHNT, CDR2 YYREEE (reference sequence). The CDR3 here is CASSLGTSGVTDTQYF. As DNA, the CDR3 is TGTGCCAGCAGCCTCGGGACTAGCGGGGTCACAGATACGCAGTATTTT.

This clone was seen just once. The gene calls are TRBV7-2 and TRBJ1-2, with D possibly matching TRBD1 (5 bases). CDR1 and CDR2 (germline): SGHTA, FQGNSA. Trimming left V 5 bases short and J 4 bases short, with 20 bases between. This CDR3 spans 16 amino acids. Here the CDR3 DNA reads TGTGCCAGCAGCCCCTCAGGGTCCTCTCCAGCCTATGGCTACACCTTC. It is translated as CASSPSGSSPAYGYTF.

The CDR3 DNA reads as TGTGCCAGCTCCCAACAACGGGACAGGGGAGCAGAGACCCAGTACTTC. Residues: CASSQQRDRGAETQYF. The rearrangement joins TRBV18 to TRBJ2-5, with 10 nucleotides matching TRBD1. The CDR3 length is 16 residues. Trimming took 6 bases from V and 4 from J; bases not matched to a gene: 11. Germline loops: CDR1 KGHSH, CDR2 LQKENI.

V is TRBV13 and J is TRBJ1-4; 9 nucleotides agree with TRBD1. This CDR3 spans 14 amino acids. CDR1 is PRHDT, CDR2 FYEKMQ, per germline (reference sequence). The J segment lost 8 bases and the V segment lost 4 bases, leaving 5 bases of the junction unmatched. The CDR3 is CASSSGTGREKLFF. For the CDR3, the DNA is TGTGCCAGCAGCTCCGGGACAGGGAGGGAAAAACTGTTTTTT.

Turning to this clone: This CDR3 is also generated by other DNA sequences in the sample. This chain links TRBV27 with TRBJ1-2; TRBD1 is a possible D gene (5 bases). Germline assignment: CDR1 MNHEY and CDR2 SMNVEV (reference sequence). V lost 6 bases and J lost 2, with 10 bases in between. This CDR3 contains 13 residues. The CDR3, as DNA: TGTGCCAGCAGCCGAACAGGAAACTATGGCTACACCTTC. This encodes CASSRTGNYGYTF.

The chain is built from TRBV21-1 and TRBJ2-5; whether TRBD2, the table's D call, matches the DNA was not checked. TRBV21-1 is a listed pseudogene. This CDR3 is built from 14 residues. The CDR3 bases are TGTGCCAGCTCGAGGAGGAGGGCGGAAGAGACCCAGTACTTC. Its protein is CASSRRRAEETQYF.

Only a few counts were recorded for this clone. The CDR3 sequence is CASSKAKKLPSGYTF. The CDR3 nucleotides read TGTGCCAGCAGCAAAGCGAAGAAACTCCCTTCGGGCTACACCTTC. The V gene is TRBV21-1, the J gene TRBJ1-2. TRBV21-1 is annotated as a pseudogene. The CDR3 sequence is 15 residues long.

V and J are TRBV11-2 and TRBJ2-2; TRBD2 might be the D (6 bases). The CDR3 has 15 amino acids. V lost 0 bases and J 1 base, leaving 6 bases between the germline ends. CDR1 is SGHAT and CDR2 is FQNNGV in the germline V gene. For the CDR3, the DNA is TGTGCCAGCAGCTTAGACGGGGGGAACACCGGGGAGCTGTTTTTT. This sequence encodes CASSLDGGNTGELFF.

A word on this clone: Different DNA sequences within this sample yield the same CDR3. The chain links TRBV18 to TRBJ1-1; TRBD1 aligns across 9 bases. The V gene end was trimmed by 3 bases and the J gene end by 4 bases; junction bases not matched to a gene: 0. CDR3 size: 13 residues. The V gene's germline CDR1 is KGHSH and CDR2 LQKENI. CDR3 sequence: CASSPDRGTEAFF. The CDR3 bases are TGTGCCAGCTCACCGGACAGGGGCACTGAAGCTTTCTTT.

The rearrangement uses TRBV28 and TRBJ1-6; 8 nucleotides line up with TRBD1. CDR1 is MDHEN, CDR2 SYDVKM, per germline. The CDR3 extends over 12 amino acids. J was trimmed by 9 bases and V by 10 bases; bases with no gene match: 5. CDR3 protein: CATTGGISPLHF. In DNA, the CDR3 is TGTGCCACCACAGGGGGGATTTCACCCCTCCACTTT.

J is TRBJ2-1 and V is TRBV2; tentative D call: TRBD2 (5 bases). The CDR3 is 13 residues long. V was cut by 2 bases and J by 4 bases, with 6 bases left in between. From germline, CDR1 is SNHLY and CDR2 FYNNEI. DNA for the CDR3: TGTGCCAGCAGTGAAAGAGGGTACAATGAGCAGTTCTTC. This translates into CASSERGYNEQFF.